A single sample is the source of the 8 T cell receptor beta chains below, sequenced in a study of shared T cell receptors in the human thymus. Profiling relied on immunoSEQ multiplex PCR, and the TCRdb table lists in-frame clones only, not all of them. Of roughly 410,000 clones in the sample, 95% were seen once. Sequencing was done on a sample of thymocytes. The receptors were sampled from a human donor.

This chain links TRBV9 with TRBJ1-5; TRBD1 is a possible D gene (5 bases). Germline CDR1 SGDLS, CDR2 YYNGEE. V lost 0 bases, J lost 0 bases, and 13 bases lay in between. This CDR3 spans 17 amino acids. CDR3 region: CASSVGAGPVSNQPQHF. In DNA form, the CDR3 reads TGTGCCAGCAGCGTAGGGGCAGGGCCCGTTAGCAATCAGCCCCAGCATTTT.

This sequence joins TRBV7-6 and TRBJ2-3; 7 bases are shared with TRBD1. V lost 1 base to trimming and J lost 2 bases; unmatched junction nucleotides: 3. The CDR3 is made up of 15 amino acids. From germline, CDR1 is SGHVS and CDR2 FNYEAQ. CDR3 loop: CASSLGQGTTDTQYF. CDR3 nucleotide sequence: TGTGCCAGCAGCTTAGGACAGGGAACCACAGATACGCAGTATTTT.

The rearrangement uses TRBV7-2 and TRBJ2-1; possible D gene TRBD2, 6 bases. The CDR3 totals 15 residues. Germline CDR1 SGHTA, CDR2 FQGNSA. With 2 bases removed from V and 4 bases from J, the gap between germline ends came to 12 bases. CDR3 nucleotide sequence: TGTGCCAGCAGCTTATGGCTAGCGATATACAATGAGCAGTTCTTC. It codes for CASSLWLAIYNEQFF.

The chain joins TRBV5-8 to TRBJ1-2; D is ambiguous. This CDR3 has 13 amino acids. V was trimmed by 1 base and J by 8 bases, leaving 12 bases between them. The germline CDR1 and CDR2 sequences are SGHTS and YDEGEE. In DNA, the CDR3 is TGTGCCAGCAGCTTGAAGCTTCGAGGGGGCTACACCTTC. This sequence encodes CASSLKLRGGYTF.

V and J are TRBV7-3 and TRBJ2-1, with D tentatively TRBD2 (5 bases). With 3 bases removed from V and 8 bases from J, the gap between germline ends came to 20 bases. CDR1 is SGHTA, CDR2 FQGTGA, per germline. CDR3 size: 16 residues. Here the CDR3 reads CASSFSRAVYLDEQFF. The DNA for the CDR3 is TGTGCCAGCAGCTTCAGCCGAGCGGTTTACCTAGATGAGCAGTTCTTC.

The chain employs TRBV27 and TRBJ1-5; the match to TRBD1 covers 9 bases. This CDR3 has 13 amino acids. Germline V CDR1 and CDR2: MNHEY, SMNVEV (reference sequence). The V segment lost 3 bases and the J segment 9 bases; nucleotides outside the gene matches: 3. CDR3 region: CASSFDRGAPQHF. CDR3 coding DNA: TGTGCCAGCAGTTTTGACAGGGGGGCGCCCCAGCATTTT.

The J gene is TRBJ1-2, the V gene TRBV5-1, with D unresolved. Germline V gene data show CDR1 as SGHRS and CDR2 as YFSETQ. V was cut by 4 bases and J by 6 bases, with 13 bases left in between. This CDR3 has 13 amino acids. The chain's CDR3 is CASSPGGTDGYTF. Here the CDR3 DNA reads TGCGCCAGCAGCCCAGGCGGAACCGATGGCTACACCTTC.

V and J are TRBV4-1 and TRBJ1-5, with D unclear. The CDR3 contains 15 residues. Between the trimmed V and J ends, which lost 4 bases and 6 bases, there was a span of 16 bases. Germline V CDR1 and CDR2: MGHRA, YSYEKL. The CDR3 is CASSPGRERSQPQHF. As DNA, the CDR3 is TGCGCCAGCAGCCCTGGGAGGGAAAGAAGTCAGCCCCAGCATTTT.